This is a list of T cell receptor beta chains from one sample in a study of post-analysis software for immune sequencing data. TCRdb re-analysed the PCR reads in MiXCR, keeping a single row per CDR3 protein. The sample lists 600,000 to 750,000 distinct CDR3 sequences, 55% to 70% occurring once. Sequencing was done on a sample of blood. The receptor source for this set is a girl aged 2 to 10 with multiple sclerosis. Each CDR3 is given with its conserved first and last residue. The D gene is left open where the match is weak. Size is stated for part of the rows, as once, few or many counts, or as a class when the clone is expanded.

clone size	V gene	J gene	D gene	CDR3 DNA	CDR3 protein
NA	TRBV21-1	TRBJ2-2	NA	TGTGCCAGCACCTCACCACAGTCCACCGGGGAGCTGTTTTTT	CASTSPQSTGELFF
NA	TRBV5-1	TRBJ1-1	NA	TGCGCCAGCAGCTTGGGGCAGGTCGGCACTGAAGCTTTCTTT	CASSLGQVGTEAFF
NA	TRBV7-9	TRBJ2-7	TRBD1	TGTGCCAGCAGCGCCTTACCGGGACAGGGACCAGTCTACGAGCAGTACTTC	CASSALPGQGPVYEQYF
NA	TRBV5-1	TRBJ1-1	NA	TGCGCCAGCAGCTTGGGCAGCGACTTCCAAGCTTTCTTT	CASSLGSDFQAFF
once	TRBV6-1	TRBJ2-7	NA	TGTGCCTCAGGTCCGGGGTGGGACGAGCAGTACTTC	CASGPGWDEQYF
few	TRBV3-1	TRBJ1-2	NA	TGTGCCAGCAGCCAAGATCCCCAGGGCGGCAACTATGGCTACACCTTC	CASSQDPQGGNYGYTF
NA	TRBV6-2/TRBV6-3	TRBJ2-7	TRBD1	TGTGCCAGCAGTTACCCGTTGGGACAGGGATCCTACGAGCAGTACTTC	CASSYPLGQGSYEQYF
NA	TRBV29-1	TRBJ2-7	TRBD1	TGCAGCGTCAAAGTTGGGACAGATTACGAGCAGTACTTC	CSVKVGTDYEQYF
once	TRBV7-2	TRBJ2-3	NA	TGTGCCAGCAGCTTGGAGCGGTTAGATACGCAGTATTTT	CASSLERLDTQYF
NA	TRBV9	TRBJ2-5	TRBD2	TGTGCCAGCAGCGTTAGCGGGCTCCAAGAGACCCAGTACTTC	CASSVSGLQETQYF
NA	TRBV15	TRBJ1-1	NA	TGTGCCACCAGCAGAGGGACCGGGAGCACTGAAGCTTTCTTT	CATSRGTGSTEAFF
once	TRBV27	TRBJ2-7	NA	TGTGCCAGCAGTTCGATCACCGGGTGGTACGAGCAGTACTTC	CASSSITGWYEQYF
NA	TRBV20-1	TRBJ1-1	TRBD1	TGCAGTGCTAGAGATGGGACAGTTCGGGGGGCTGAAGCTTTCTTT	CSARDGTVRGAEAFF
few	TRBV20-1	TRBJ1-1	NA	TGCAGTGCTAGTGACCGCTTAAACACTGAAGCTTTCTTT	CSASDRLNTEAFF
NA	TRBV4-3	TRBJ1-1	TRBD1	TGCGCCAGCAGCCAACGGACAGGACTAGTCATGAACACTGAAGCTTTCTTT	CASSQRTGLVMNTEAFF
once	TRBV4-2	TRBJ2-3	TRBD2	TGTGCCAGCAGCCAAGACGTAGCGGGAGAATCAGATACGCAGTATTTT	CASSQDVAGESDTQYF
NA	TRBV20-1	TRBJ2-1	NA	TGCAGTGCTAGTAGGGTGCCCAATGAGCAGTTCTTC	CSASRVPNEQFF
NA	TRBV4-2	TRBJ2-3	NA	TGTGCCAGCAGCCAAGAGAAAGATACGCAGTATTTT	CASSQEKDTQYF
few	TRBV7-2	TRBJ2-5	NA	TGTGCCAGCAGCTTAGTGACGGAGGGGCAAGAGACCCAGTACTTC	CASSLVTEGQETQYF
NA	TRBV10-3	TRBJ1-1	NA	TGTGCCATCAGTGAAGAGAACAGATCGAACACTGAAGCTTTCTTT	CAISEENRSNTEAFF
NA	TRBV20-1	TRBJ2-5	TRBD1	TGCAGTGCTAGCGGGACAGGGGGCGACGTGGAGACCCAGTACTTC	CSASGTGGDVETQYF
NA	TRBV29-1	TRBJ2-2	NA	TGCAGCGTTGGGGAAACAGCCGGGGAGCTGTTTTTT	CSVGETAGELFF
once	TRBV9	TRBJ1-3	NA	TGTGCCAGCAGCGTAGAGGCAAACTCTGGAAACACCATATATTTT	CASSVEANSGNTIYF
NA	TRBV5-5	TRBJ2-4	TRBD1	TGTGCCAGCAGCGTCTCGACAGGGATAACCATTCAGTACTTC	CASSVSTGITIQYF
once	TRBV4-2	TRBJ2-7	NA	TGTGCCAGCAGCCAAGATAAAAACGGTATCTACGAGCAGTACTTC	CASSQDKNGIYEQYF
NA	TRBV20-1	TRBJ2-1	TRBD2	TGCAGTGCTAGCGGGGGAAGGCGGGGGGGGCCTAATGAGCAGTTCTTC	CSASGGRRGGPNEQFF
NA	TRBV5-1	TRBJ2-3	TRBD2	TGCGCCAGCAGCTTGAACCCTAGCGGAGGGAACACAGATACGCAGTATTTT	CASSLNPSGGNTDTQYF
few	TRBV6-1	TRBJ1-1	NA	TGTGCCAGCAGTGAAGCTGACACCACTGAAGCTTTCTTT	CASSEADTTEAFF
NA	TRBV5-5	TRBJ1-5	NA	TGTGCCAGCAGCTTGACAGGCGATGGTAGCAATCAGCCCCAGCATTTT	CASSLTGDGSNQPQHF
NA	TRBV7-9	TRBJ2-1	NA	TGTGCCAGCAGCTTGTACAGGGCAAGCGATGAGCAGTTCTTC	CASSLYRASDEQFF